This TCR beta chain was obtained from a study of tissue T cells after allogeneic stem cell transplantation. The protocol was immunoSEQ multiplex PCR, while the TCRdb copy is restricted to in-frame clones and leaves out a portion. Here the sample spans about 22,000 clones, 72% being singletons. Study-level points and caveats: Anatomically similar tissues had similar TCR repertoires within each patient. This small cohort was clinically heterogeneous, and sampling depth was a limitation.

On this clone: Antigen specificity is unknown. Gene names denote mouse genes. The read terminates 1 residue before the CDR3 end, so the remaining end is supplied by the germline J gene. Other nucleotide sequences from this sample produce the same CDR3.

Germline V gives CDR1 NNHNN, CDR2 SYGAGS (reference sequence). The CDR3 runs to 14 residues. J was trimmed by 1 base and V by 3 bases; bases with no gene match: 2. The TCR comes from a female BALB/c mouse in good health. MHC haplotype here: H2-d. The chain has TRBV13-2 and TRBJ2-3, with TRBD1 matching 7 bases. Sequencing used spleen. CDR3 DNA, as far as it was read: TGTGCCAGCGGTGCCGGGACAGGTGCAGAAACGCTGTAT. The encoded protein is CASGAGTGAETLY. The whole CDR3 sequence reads CASGAGTGAETLYF.